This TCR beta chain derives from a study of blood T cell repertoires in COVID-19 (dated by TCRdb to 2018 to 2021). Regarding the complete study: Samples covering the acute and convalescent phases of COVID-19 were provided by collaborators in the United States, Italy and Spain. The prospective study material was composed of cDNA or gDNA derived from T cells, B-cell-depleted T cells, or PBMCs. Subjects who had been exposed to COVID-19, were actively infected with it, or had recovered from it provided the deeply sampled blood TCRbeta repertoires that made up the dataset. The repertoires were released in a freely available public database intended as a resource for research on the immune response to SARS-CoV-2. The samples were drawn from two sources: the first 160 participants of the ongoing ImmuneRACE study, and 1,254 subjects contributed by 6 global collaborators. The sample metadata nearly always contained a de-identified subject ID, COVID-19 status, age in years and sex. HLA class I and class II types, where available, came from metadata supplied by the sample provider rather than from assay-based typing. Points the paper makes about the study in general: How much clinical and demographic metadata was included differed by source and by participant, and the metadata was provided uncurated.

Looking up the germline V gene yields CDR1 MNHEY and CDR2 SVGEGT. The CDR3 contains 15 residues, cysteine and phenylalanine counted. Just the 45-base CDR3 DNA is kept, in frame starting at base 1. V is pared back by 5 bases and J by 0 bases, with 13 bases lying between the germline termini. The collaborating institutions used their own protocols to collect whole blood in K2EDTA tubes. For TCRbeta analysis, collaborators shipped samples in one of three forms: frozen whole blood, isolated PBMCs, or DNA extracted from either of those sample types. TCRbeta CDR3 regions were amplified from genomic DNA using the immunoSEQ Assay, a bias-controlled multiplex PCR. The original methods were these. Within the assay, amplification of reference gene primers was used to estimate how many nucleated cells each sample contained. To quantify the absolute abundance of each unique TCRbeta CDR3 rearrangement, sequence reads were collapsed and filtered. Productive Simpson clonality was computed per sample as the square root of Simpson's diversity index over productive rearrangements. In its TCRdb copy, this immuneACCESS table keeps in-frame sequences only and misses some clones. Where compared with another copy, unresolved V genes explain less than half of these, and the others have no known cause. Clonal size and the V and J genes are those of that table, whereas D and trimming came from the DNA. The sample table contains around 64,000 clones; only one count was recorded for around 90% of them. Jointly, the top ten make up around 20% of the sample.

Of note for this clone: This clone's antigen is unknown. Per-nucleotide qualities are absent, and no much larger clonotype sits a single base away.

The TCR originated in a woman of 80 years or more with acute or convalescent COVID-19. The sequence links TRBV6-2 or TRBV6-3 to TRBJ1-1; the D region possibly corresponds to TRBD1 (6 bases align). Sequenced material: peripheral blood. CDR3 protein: CASSPTRGLNTEAFF. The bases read TGTGCCAGCAGTCCCACCAGGGGTTTGAACACTGAAGCTTTCTTT.